This T cell receptor (beta chain) derives from a study of vaccination and CD4 T cells after COVID-19 (dated by TCRdb to between 2021 and 2024). Notes on the research overall: Convalescent patients had a positive SARS-CoV-2 result on nasal swab PCR, and of these patients, several had mild disease and one had severe disease. The convalescent cohort comprised six males and four females, including two Hispanic individuals, seven Caucasians, two Asians and one multiracial person. Participants got two doses of the Pfizer-BioNTech BNT162b2 vaccine (n=8) or two doses of the Moderna mRNA-1273 vaccine (n=2). Post-COVID blood samples were collected from convalescent patients a median of approximately 93 days after diagnosis, with a range of roughly 30 to 170 days. Post-vaccine blood samples were taken a median of around 68 days after the second vaccine dose, with a range of roughly 14 to 241 days. Culture stimuli were overlapping spike peptide pools from SARS-CoV-2 and from the common cold coronaviruses HCoV-NL63, HCoV-OC43 and HCoV-229E. Control cultures used a CEFX viral epitope pool as positive control, an HIV-1 Nef peptide pool as negative control, or no peptide. In ten to eleven COVID-19 convalescent patients and a handful of infection-naive healthy vaccine recipients, the spike-specific CD4+ TCR repertoire before mRNA vaccination was compared with the repertoire after mRNA vaccination.

Library method: PCR. DNA from cultured CD4+ T cells was subjected to TCR sequencing with the Oncomine TCR Beta short-read assay at the Johns Hopkins FTIC core. Genomic DNA was extracted from the cultured CD4+ T cells with the QIAamp micro DNA kit. The Oncomine TCR Beta libraries from cultured CD4+ T cells were pooled using unique dual indexes and then sequenced on an Illumina iSeq 100. The authors' analysis ran thus. Non-productive sequences were removed, and CDR3s that did not start with C, did not end with F or W, or were shorter than 7 amino acids were discarded. The MANAFEST web application was used to identify antigen-specific clonotypes by comparing peptide-stimulated wells against reference wells and other culture wells. For a clone to be called positive, the clone needed an FDR below 0.05, an odds ratio above 5, and a productive frequency above 0.1% in at least two of three replicate wells. A clonotype was classed as cross-reactive if the clonotype showed significant expansion both in SARS-CoV-2 spike wells and in at least one common cold coronavirus spike condition. Using R version 3.6.1, CDR3 homology was evaluated through Levenshtein distances (stringdist) along with unrooted phylogenetic trees (ape). The raw public data were reprocessed by TCRdb itself: fastp quality trimming at Q25, MiXCR clonotype calling, in-frame beta chains only. Each entry is one CDR3 protein sequence, shown with its most common DNA and genes. The V and J calls and clone size come from TCRdb's table, not from the authors' own analysis. This sample holds fewer than 4,500 distinct CDR3 sequences; around 17% were observed only once. 15% to 20% of the sample lies in the top ten.

In light of the paper, this sample's treatment or condition label describes: 10-day PBMC culture with coronavirus spike peptide pools or control peptides (ViraFEST assay). The ViraFEST assay, used in the study, expanded antigen-specific T cells with peptide pools and then identified the expanded clonotypes through TCR sequencing. The convalescent patients' positive SARS-CoV-2 PCR tests fell between March and December 2020, which was before the Alpha, Beta and Delta variants emerged in the United States. PBMCs were cultured at about 2 million per well in IMDM supplemented with around 5.5% human AB serum and 9.5 to 10 IU/ml IL-2, with roughly 10 ug/ml peptide pools added. On days 3 and 7, half of the culture medium was replaced with fresh IL-2-containing medium. Once the cells had been in culture for ten to eleven days, the EasySep CD4+ T cell isolation kit was used to isolate CD4+ T cells by negative selection. Ficoll-Paque Plus gradient centrifugation was used to isolate PBMCs from whole blood, and the isolated PBMCs were then either used fresh or cryopreserved at -140C. Each culture condition was generally run in triplicate wells.

Broad study findings and their caveats: The median number of SARS-CoV-2-reactive clonotypes rose from around 21 after infection to approximately 41 after vaccination, but the change was not significant. Relatively few convalescent patients were included in the study, and early timepoints after natural infection were not analyzed. In convalescent patients, a median roughly 85% of post-vaccine SARS-CoV-2-reactive clones were detected only after vaccination, suggesting vaccine-specific priming. Nearly all vaccine-specific clones in convalescent patients (304 of 307) were mono-reactive for SARS-CoV-2 spike rather than cross-reactive with common cold coronaviruses.

V trim: 2 bases; J trim: 5 bases; unmatched bases: 7. Reading the germline V gene (reference sequence) gives CDR1 DFQATT and CDR2 SNEGSKA. The CDR3 holds 14 amino acids from the cysteine to the phenylalanine. Just CDR3 DNA is preserved here, 42 bases in frame from base 1. Details on this clonotype: Its target antigen remains unknown. Base quality data are lacking; no much larger clone is found one base away.

The sample taken for sequencing was CD4+ T cells from blood, cultured in vitro. This receptor was identified in a human donor who had recovered from COVID-19. This chain joins TRBV20-1 to TRBJ2-5; 8 of the junction bases match TRBD1. The encoded CDR3 is CSARPSGGLETQYF. The sequenced DNA is TGCAGTGCTAGACCCTCAGGGGGCTTGGAGACCCAGTACTTC.